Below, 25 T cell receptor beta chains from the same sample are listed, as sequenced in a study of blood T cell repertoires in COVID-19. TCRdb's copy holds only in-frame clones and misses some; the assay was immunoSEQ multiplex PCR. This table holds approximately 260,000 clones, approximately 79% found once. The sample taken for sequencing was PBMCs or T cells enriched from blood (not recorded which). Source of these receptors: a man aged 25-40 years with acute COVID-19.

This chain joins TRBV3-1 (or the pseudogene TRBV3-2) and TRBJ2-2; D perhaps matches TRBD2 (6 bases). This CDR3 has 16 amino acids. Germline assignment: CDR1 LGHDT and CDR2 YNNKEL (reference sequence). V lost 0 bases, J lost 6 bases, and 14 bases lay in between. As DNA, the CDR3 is TGTGCCAGCAGCCAAGATTCCCTTCCGGGGGCCGGGGAGCTGTTTTTT. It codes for CASSQDSLPGAGELFF.

In DNA, the CDR3 is TGTGCCGGACGGACAGGGGACACTGAAGCTTTCTTT. Its translation: CAGRTGDTEAFF. The rearrangement joins TRBV7-9 to TRBJ1-1; 9 positions match TRBD1. The ends lost 11 bases at V and 3 bases at J; junction bases unmatched: 4. Germline CDR1 SEHNR, CDR2 FQNEAQ (reference sequence). The CDR3 loop spans 12 amino acids. The full variable domain, with the rest looked up from reference TRBV7-9 and TRBJ1-1, is DTGVSQNPRHKITKRGQNVTFRCDPISEHNRLYWYRQTLGQGPEFLTYFQNEAQLEKSRLLSDRFSAERPKGSFSTLEIQRTEQGDSAMYLCAGRTGDTEAFFGQGTRLTVV.

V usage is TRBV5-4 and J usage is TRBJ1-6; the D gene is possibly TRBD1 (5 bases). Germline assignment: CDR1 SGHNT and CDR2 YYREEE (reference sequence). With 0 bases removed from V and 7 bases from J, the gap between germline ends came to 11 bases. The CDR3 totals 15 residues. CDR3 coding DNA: TGTGCCAGCAGCTTGGTGGCAGGGTCAAATTCACCCCTCCACTTT. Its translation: CASSLVAGSNSPLHF.

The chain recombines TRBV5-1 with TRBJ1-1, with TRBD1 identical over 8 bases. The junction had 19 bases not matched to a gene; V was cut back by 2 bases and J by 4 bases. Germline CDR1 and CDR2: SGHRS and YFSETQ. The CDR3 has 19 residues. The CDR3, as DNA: TGCGCCAGCAGCTTTCTTATCCCCAGGGGGCCCGAATTTGGCACTGAAGCTTTCTTT. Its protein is CASSFLIPRGPEFGTEAFF.

The CDR3 nucleotides are TGTGCCAGCAGCCAAGGGAGACAGGGGGCACGAACTGAAGCTTTCTTT. Translation gives CASSQGRQGARTEAFF. The rearrangement joins TRBV3-1 (or the pseudogene TRBV3-2) to TRBJ1-1, with 10 bases aligning to TRBD1. The CDR3 is 16 residues long. Germline values: CDR1 LGHDT, CDR2 YNNKEL (reference sequence). V dropped 1 base and J dropped 5; count of bases not matched to a gene: 7.

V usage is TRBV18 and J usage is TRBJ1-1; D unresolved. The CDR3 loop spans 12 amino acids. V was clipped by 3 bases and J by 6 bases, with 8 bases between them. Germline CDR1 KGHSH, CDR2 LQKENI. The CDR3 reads CASSPVLSEAFF. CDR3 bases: TGTGCCAGCTCACCTGTACTGTCTGAAGCTTTCTTT.

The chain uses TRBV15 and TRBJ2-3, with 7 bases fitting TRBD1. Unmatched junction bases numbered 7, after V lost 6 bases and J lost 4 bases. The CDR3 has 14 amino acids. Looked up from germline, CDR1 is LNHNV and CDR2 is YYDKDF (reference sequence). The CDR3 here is CATRGDRVSDTQYF. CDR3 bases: TGTGCCACCAGGGGCGACAGGGTCTCAGATACGCAGTATTTT.

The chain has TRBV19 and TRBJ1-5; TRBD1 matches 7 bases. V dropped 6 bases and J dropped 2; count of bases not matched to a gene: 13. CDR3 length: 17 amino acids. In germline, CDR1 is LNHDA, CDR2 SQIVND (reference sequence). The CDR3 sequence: CASRPREGARGNQPQHF. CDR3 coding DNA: TGTGCCAGTAGGCCCCGGGAGGGGGCGAGGGGCAATCAGCCCCAGCATTTT.

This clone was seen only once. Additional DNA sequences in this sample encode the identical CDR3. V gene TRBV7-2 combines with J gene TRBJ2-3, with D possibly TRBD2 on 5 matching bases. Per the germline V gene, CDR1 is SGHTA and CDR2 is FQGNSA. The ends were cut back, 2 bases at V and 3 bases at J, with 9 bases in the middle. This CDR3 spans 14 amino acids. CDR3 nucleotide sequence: TGTGCCAGCAGCTTAAGTGGCGGGACAGATACGCAGTATTTT. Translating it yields CASSLSGGTDTQYF.

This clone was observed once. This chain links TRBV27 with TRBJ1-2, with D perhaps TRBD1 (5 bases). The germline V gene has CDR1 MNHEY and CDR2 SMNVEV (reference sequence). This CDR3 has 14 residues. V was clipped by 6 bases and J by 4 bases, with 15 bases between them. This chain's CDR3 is CASSQGRLTYGYTF. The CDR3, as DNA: TGTGCCAGCAGCCAGGGTCGGCTTACCTATGGCTACACCTTC.

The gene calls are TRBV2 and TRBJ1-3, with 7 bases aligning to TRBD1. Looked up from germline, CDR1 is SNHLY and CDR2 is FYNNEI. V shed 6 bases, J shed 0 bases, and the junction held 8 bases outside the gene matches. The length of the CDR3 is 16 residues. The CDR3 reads CASSLGQVSSGNTIYF. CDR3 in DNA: TGTGCCAGCAGCCTCGGACAGGTCAGCTCTGGAAACACCATATATTTT.

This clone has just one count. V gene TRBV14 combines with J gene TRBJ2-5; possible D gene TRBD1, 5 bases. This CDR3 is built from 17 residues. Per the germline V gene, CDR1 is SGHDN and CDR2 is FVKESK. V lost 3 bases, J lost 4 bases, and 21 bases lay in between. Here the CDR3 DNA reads TGTGCCAGCAGCCATCTATCTTGGGGTCTGGACATAGAGACCCAGTACTTC. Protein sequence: CASSHLSWGLDIETQYF.

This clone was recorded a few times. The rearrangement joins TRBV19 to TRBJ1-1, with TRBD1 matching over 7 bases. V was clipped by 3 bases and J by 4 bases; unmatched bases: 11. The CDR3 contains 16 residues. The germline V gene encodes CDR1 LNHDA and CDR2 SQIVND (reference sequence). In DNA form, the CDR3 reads TGTGCCAGTAGTATCACAGGGGCGATTGCCGTCACTGAAGCTTTCTTT. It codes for CASSITGAIAVTEAFF.

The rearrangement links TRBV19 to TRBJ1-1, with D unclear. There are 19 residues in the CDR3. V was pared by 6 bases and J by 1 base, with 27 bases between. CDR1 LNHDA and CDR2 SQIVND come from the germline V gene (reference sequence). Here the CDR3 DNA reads TGTGCCAGTAGGATCAGTATACATCTTCGGCAGGCCGGGAACACTGAAGCTTTCTTT. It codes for CASRISIHLRQAGNTEAFF.

CDR3 sequence reads: CASSTQGNEKLFF. CDR3 in DNA: TGTGCCAGTAGTACGCAGGGGAATGAAAAACTGTTTTTT. This rearrangement joins TRBV19 to TRBJ1-4, with a possible D match to TRBD1 (6 bases). Deletions cut 4 bases from V and 5 bases from J, with 8 bases between. The CDR3 sequence is 13 residues long. Germline CDR1 LNHDA, CDR2 SQIVND (reference sequence).

Here the CDR3 DNA reads TGTGCCAGCAGACCTGGACAGGCTCATCAGCCCCAGCATTTT. The encoded protein is CASRPGQAHQPQHF. The J gene is TRBJ1-5, the V gene TRBV6-5; 7 positions match TRBD1. The CDR3 loop spans 14 amino acids. Trimming cost V 6 bases and J 5 bases; bases outside gene matches: 7. Looked up from germline, CDR1 is MNHEY and CDR2 is SVGAGI.

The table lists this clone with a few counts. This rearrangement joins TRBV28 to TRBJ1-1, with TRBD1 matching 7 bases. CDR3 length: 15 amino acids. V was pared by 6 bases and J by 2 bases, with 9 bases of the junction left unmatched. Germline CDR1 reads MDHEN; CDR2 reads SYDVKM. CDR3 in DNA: TGTGCCAGCAGCCGACATGGGACAGCTAACACTGAAGCTTTCTTT. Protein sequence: CASSRHGTANTEAFF.

CDR3 DNA: TGTGCCAGCAGCATCCAGGGGGCGCGCGACTATGGCTACACCTTC. The encoded protein is CASSIQGARDYGYTF. V is TRBV7-2 and J is TRBJ1-2; 8 bases are a match to TRBD1. Trimming removed 5 bases from V and 3 bases from J; junction bases left unmatched: 8. This CDR3 has 15 amino acids. Germline V gene data show CDR1 as SGHTA and CDR2 as FQGNSA. Drawing the rest from reference TRBV7-2 and TRBJ1-2, the complete variable domain is GAGVSQSPSNKVTEKGKDVELRCDPISGHTALYWYRQSLGQGLEFLIYFQGNSAPDKSGLPSDRFSAERTGGSVSTLTIQRTQQEDSAVYLCASSIQGARDYGYTFGSGTRLTVV.

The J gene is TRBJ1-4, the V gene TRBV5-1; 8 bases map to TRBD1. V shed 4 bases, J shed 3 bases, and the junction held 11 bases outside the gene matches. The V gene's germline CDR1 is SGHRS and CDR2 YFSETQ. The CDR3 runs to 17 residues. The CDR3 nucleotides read TGCGCCAGCAGCCTGGAGGGACAGGAACAACCTAATGAAAAACTGTTTTTT. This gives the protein CASSLEGQEQPNEKLFF.

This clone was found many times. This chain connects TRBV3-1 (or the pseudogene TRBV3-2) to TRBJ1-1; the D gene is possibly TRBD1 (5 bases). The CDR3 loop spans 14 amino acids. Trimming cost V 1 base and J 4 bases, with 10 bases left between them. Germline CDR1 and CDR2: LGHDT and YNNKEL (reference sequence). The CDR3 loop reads CASSQGGGFTEAFF. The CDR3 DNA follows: TGTGCCAGCAGCCAAGGGGGGGGATTCACTGAAGCTTTCTTT.

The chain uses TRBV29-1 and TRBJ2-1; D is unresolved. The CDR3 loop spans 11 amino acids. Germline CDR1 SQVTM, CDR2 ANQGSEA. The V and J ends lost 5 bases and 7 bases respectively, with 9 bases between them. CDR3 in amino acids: CSVPLLNEQFF. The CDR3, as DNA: TGCAGCGTTCCCCTATTGAATGAGCAGTTCTTC.

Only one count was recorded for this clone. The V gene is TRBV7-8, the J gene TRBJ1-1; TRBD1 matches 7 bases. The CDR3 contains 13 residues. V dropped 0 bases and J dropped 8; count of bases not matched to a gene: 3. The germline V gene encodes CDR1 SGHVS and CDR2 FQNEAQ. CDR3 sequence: CASSLAYRGEAFF. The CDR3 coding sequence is TGTGCCAGCAGCTTAGCGTACAGGGGAGAAGCTTTCTTT.

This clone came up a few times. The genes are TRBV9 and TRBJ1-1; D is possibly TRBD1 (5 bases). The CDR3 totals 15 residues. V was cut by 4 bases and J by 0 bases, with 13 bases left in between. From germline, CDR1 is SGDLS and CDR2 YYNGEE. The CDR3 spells CASSPRTTLNTEAFF. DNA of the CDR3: TGTGCCAGCAGCCCCCGGACAACTCTGAACACTGAAGCTTTCTTT. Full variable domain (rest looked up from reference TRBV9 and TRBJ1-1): DSGVTQTPKHLITATGQRVTLRCSPRSGDLSVYWYQQSLDQGLQFLIQYYNGEERAKGNILERFSAQQFPDLHSELNLSSLELGDSALYFCASSPRTTLNTEAFFGQGTRLTVV.

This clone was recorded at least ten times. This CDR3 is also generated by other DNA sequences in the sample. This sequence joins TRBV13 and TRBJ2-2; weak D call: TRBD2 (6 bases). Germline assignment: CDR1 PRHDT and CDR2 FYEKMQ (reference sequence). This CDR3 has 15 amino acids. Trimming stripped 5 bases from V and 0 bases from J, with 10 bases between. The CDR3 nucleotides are TGTGCCAGCAGCCGGGACTCGTCGAACACCGGGGAGCTGTTTTTT. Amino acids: CASSRDSSNTGELFF.

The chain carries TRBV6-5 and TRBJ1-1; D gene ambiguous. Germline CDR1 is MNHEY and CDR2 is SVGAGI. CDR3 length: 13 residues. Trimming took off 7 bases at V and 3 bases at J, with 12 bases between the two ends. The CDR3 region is CASISLVYTEAFF. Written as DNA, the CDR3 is TGTGCCAGCATTAGTCTGGTTTACACTGAAGCTTTCTTT.